These T cell receptor beta chains were read from a single sample in a study of cytomegalovirus exposure and HLA in healthy donors. TCRdb's copy holds only in-frame clones and misses some; the assay was immunoSEQ multiplex PCR. The sample shows some 200,000 clones, approximately 65% of them seen only once. The sample taken for sequencing was PBMCs. The receptor source for this set is a man in his forties in good health and CMV-seronegative. Each CDR3 is given with its conserved first and last residue. The D gene is left open where the match is weak. The size of a clone is reported for some rows only, either as once, few or many, or as a class for expanded clones.

D gene	CDR3 length	V gene	J gene	clone size	CDR3 DNA	CDR3 protein
TRBD2	17	TRBV6-4	TRBJ2-1	-	TGTGCCAGCAGTGACTATCCCCGGACTAGCGGGAGCGGTGAGCAGTTCTTC	CASSDYPRTSGSGEQFF
-	14	TRBV10-3	TRBJ1-1	-	TGTGCCATCAGTGGAGTCGAGGCGAACACTGAAGCTTTCTTT	CAISGVEANTEAFF
-	14	TRBV7-2	TRBJ2-3	-	TGTGCCAGCAGCTTATTTAGCCCCACAGATACGCAGTATTTT	CASSLFSPTDTQYF
-	14	TRBV21-1	TRBJ1-1	-	TGTGCCAGCACCCATAAGTCGGACAGCCCTGAAGCTTTCTTT	CASTHKSDSPEAFF
-	11	TRBV27	TRBJ2-7	-	TGTGCCAGCAGTTTCGGTTACGAGCAGTACTTC	CASSFGYEQYF
-	16	TRBV5-4	TRBJ2-3	-	TGTGCCAGCAGCTTGGAAGCGGACCCTAGCACAGATACGCAGTATTTT	CASSLEADPSTDTQYF
-	12	TRBV27	TRBJ2-7	few	TGTGCCAGCAGTTTAGGGGGCCACGAGCAGTACTTC	CASSLGGHEQYF
TRBD2	14	TRBV7-7	TRBJ2-3	-	TGTGCTAGCAGCTTAGGCGGGAGAACAGATACGCAGTATTTT	CASSLGGRTDTQYF
TRBD2	14	TRBV10-3	TRBJ2-1	few	TGTGCCATCAGTGAGTTGGGGGGGGACAATGAGCAGTTCTTC	CAISELGGDNEQFF
TRBD2	18	TRBV7-9	TRBJ2-7	once	TGTGCCAGCAGCTTAGATGGCCTTGGACTAGCGGGGTTCTACGAGCAGTACTTC	CASSLDGLGLAGFYEQYF
TRBD1	13	TRBV11-3	TRBJ1-6	few	TGTGCCAGCAGCTCGGACAGGGACTCACCCCTCCACTTT	CASSSDRDSPLHF
-	18	TRBV7-3	TRBJ2-5	-	TGTGCCAGCAGCCATGGGCGTGGTTCGGCAGGGGGAGGAGAGACCCAGTACTTC	CASSHGRGSAGGGETQYF
-	14	TRBV6-1	TRBJ2-5	few	TGTGCCAGCAGTGAGGGTAGCGCCAGGGAGACCCAGTACTTC	CASSEGSARETQYF
TRBD1	14	TRBV2	TRBJ2-7	-	TGTGCCAGCAGTGATGGTCAGGGGGAATACGAGCAGTACTTC	CASSDGQGEYEQYF
TRBD2	16	TRBV19	TRBJ2-3	-	TGTGCCAGTAGTATCACGACTAGCGGGGGGGCGGATACGCAGTATTTT	CASSITTSGGADTQYF
TRBD2	13	TRBV25-1	TRBJ2-7	-	TGTGCCAGCAGTGAACCGGGGGGGAACGAGCAGTACTTC	CASSEPGGNEQYF
-	16	TRBV25-1	TRBJ2-1	-	TGTGCCAGCAGCAGAAGGACTAACGTCTTGGACAATGAGCAGTTCTTC	CASSRRTNVLDNEQFF
-	14	TRBV7-2	TRBJ2-5	-	TGTGCCAGCAGCCCCCCCCCGTCGCAAGAGACCCAGTACTTC	CASSPPPSQETQYF
TRBD2	16	TRBV10-3	TRBJ2-3	-	TGTGCCATCAGTGATCCAGCCGGGGGAGGGGCGGATACGCAGTATTTT	CAISDPAGGGADTQYF
-	14	TRBV5-1	TRBJ1-6	-	TGCGCCAGCAGCTTGCAACAGGGCCGTTCACCCCTCCACTTT	CASSLQQGRSPLHF
-	15	TRBV6-5	TRBJ1-5	-	TGTGCCAGCAGCCTTGACAGGAACGGCAATCAGCCCCAGCATTTT	CASSLDRNGNQPQHF
-	12	TRBV19	TRBJ1-2	once	TGTGCCAGTAGGCCCACAGGAGCCGGCTACACCTTC	CASRPTGAGYTF
TRBD2	15	TRBV5-1	TRBJ2-3	few	TGCGCCAGCAGCTTGTCTAGCGGGTACACAGATACGCAGTATTTT	CASSLSSGYTDTQYF
-	10	TRBV20-1	TRBJ2-2	-	TGCAGTGTCAGCACCGGGGAGCTGTTTTTT	CSVSTGELFF
-	16	TRBV5-8	TRBJ2-2	-	TGTGCCAGCAGCTCGGTCGGGATAATCCACACCGGGGAGCTGTTTTTT	CASSSVGIIHTGELFF
-	16	TRBV7-9	TRBJ1-6	-	TGTTCCAGCAGCTTAGCCGTCGGATCGGGAAATTCACCCCTCCACTTT	CSSSLAVGSGNSPLHF
TRBD1	14	TRBV7-2	TRBJ2-7	-	TGTGCCAGCAGCTTAAATTCACAGGGGAGCGAGCAGTACTTC	CASSLNSQGSEQYF
TRBD1	18	TRBV11-1	TRBJ2-2	-	TGTGCCAGCAGCCCCGGGACAGGGGGATTTACGAACACCGGGGAGCTGTTTTTT	CASSPGTGGFTNTGELFF
-	14	TRBV9	TRBJ1-6	-	TGTGCCAGCAGCGGACTGGCGTATAATTCACCCCTCCACTTT	CASSGLAYNSPLHF
TRBD2	16	TRBV7-2	TRBJ2-7	-	TGTGCCAGCAGCTTAAGAACCGGGAGGCCTTCCTACGAGCAGTACTTC	CASSLRTGRPSYEQYF
-	16	TRBV2	TRBJ2-1	few	TGTGCCAGCAGTGAAGTGAAGGGGCCCACCTACAATGAGCAGTTCTTC	CASSEVKGPTYNEQFF
TRBD1	16	TRBV14	TRBJ2-7	-	TGTGCCAGCAGCCAAGATCCCAGACAGGGACCCTACGAGCAGTACTTC	CASSQDPRQGPYEQYF
TRBD1	15	TRBV6-1	TRBJ1-4	-	TGTGCCAGCAGTGGTCGGGACAGTCTTAATGAAAAACTGTTTTTT	CASSGRDSLNEKLFF
-	13	TRBV27	TRBJ2-7	-	TGTGCCAGCAGTCCCCAGGATGCCTACGAGCAGTACTTC	CASSPQDAYEQYF
TRBD1	15	TRBV6-1	TRBJ1-2	few	TGTGCCAGCAGCGCAACAGGGGCGTATAACTATGGCTACACCTTC	CASSATGAYNYGYTF
TRBD1	12	TRBV7-9	TRBJ2-7	-	TGTGCCAGCAGCTTCACAGGGGGCGAGCAGTACTTC	CASSFTGGEQYF
TRBD2	13	TRBV29-1	TRBJ2-1	-	TGCAGCGTGGGGTCTAGCGGGGATCGTGAGCAGTTCTTC	CSVGSSGDREQFF
TRBD2	16	TRBV5-1	TRBJ2-7	few	TGCGCCAGCCGACGGGGGCAAGCGGGAGGGTCCTACGAGCAGTACTTC	CASRRGQAGGSYEQYF
TRBD2	16	TRBV5-4	TRBJ2-5	-	TGTGCCAGCAGCTTCAGGCTAGCGGGGGGGCAAGAGACCCAGTACTTC	CASSFRLAGGQETQYF
TRBD1	18	TRBV25-1	TRBJ2-7	-	TGTGCCAGCAGTGAATATTCGAACAGGGGGTCCCATGGGTACGAGCAGTACTTC	CASSEYSNRGSHGYEQYF
TRBD1	16	TRBV19	TRBJ1-5	-	TGTGCCAGTAGTAACGCCCCGGGACAGGGAAATCAGCCCCAGCATTTT	CASSNAPGQGNQPQHF
-	14	TRBV7-9	TRBJ2-2	few	TGTGCCAGCAGCTTAGACGGGGGCACCGGGGAGCTGTTTTTT	CASSLDGGTGELFF
TRBD2	14	TRBV30	TRBJ2-7	-	TGTGCCTTCCTATCGCTAGCGGGGTCTGGAGAGCAGTACTTC	CAFLSLAGSGEQYF
-	16	TRBV5-1	TRBJ2-3	few	TGCGCCAGCAGCTTGGAAGCGATTGCTAGCACAGATACGCAGTATTTT	CASSLEAIASTDTQYF